This note documents a single T cell receptor (beta chain) sequence. The target antigen is unknown. Memory CD4+ T cells were sorted as CD4+CD45RO+CD25- cells. CDR1 is MNHEY, CDR2 SVGEGT, per germline. The V and J ends lost 6 bases and 7 bases respectively, with 22 bases between them. CDR3 length: 15 amino acids. Findings and caveats of the study: Tumor Treg TCRs overlapped most with tumor naive CD4+ cells.

Full-length variable regions came from constant-region reverse primers plus semi-nested Nested Universal Primer A PCR. TCRdb reprocessed the 5' RACE reads via MiXCR and lists one record per CDR3 protein. The sample has over 55,000 distinct CDR3 sequences, around 26% seen once; the top ten hold about 3%. The sequence was obtained from a female donor with breast cancer. The V call is TRBV6-2 or TRBV6-3, the J call TRBJ2-7; D gene ambiguous. Material for sequencing was tumor-infiltrating memory CD4+ T cells sorted from the breast tumor. Subset meaning: memory CD4+ T cells, CD4+CD45RO+CD25-. In DNA, the CDR3 is TGTGCCAGCAGCGTAGCTCAGCTCCTCTCCGGGGAGCAGTACTTC. It encodes CASSVAQLLSGEQYF.